This T cell receptor beta chain was sequenced during a study of graft-versus-host responses after intestinal transplantation. Whole-study results and caveats: The marrow of recipients harbored GvH clones, and ileum or blood showed some of them first. Allograft graft-versus-host to host-versus-graft clonal ratios ran high in patients with graft-donor T cell macrochimerism.

On this clone itself: Its antigen is not identified.

This CDR3 is built from 16 residues. V lost 3 bases, J lost 5 bases, and 5 bases stayed unmatched. The germline gives CDR1 MNHEY, CDR2 SMNVEV (reference sequence). Only in-frame clones appear in the TCRdb table, and some are missing; sequencing was by immunoSEQ multiplex PCR. The table records about 86,000 clones, around 90% of them present only once. The sample in question was unstimulated CD8+ T cells sorted from spleen or lymph node cells, obtained before intestinal transplant. V is TRBV27 and J is TRBJ2-2, with 11 bases matching TRBD2. The sequence came from a human donor who received an intestinal transplant. CDR3 residues: CASSFGGLAATGELFF. The CDR3, as DNA: TGTGCCAGCAGTTTTGGGGGACTAGCGGCAACCGGGGAGCTGTTTTTT.